This T cell receptor beta chain was sequenced for a study of cytotoxic CD8 clonotypes in ibrutinib-treated CLL. Study-level information: After a median of 68 months, some 15 patients stayed remitted and approximately 12 progressed; responses had been partial in some 25 and complete in 2.

Using immunoSEQ multiplex PCR, the repertoire was profiled, and TCRdb retains in-frame clones only, with some absent. The data show about 130,000 clones, 80% to 85% seen once. V lost 3 bases and J lost 2, with 4 bases in between. Germline values: CDR1 DFQATT, CDR2 SNEGSKA (reference sequence). The CDR3 extends over 11 amino acids. Sequencing used PBMCs, obtained after 24 months of ibrutinib treatment. This TCR derives from a human donor with chronic lymphocytic leukemia. The chain is built from TRBV20-1 and TRBJ2-5; D ambiguous. The CDR3 DNA reads TGCAGTGCTAGCGCTCAAGAGACCCAGTACTTC. Amino acid sequence: CSASAQETQYF.